This T cell receptor beta chain was observed in a study of T cell responses to AZD1222 COVID-19 vaccine. Looking at the study overall: Analysis merged second doses at about 4 or about 12 weeks. Notes on the study in general: With dominance at 160-218 and 743-854, vaccine-associated CD4 TCRs spanned spike. No day 14 peak samples; only post-peak repertoires were characterized.

CDR3 length equals 15 residues. The V gene end was trimmed by 5 bases and the J gene end by 3 bases; junction bases not matched to a gene: 9. CDR1 and CDR2 (germline): SGHVT, SQSDAQ. As concerns this clone: The antigen is not known.

Clones were read by immunoSEQ multiplex PCR, and TCRdb kept only the in-frame ones, dropping some. The sample includes 90,000 to 120,000 clones, roughly 88% of them seen just once. The source was peripheral blood, collected on day 0 of AZD1222 vaccination. The chain carries TRBV7-4 and TRBJ1-2, with 7 nucleotides matching TRBD1. This clonotype originated in an adult in good health. CDR3 sequence: CASSPGQEMHYGYTF. The CDR3 DNA reads as TGTGCCAGCAGCCCCGGACAGGAAATGCACTATGGCTACACCTTC.